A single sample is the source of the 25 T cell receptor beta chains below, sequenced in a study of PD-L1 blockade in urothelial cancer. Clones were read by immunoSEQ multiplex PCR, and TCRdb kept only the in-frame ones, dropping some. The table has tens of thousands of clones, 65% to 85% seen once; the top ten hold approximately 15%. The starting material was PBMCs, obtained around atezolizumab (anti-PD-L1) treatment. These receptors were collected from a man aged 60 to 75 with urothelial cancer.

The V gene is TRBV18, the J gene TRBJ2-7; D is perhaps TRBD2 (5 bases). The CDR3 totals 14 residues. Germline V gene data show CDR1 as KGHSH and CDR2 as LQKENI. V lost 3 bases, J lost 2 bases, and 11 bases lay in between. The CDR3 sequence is CASSPATGTYEQYF. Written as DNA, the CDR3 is TGTGCCAGCTCACCTGCGACGGGAACCTACGAGCAGTACTTC.

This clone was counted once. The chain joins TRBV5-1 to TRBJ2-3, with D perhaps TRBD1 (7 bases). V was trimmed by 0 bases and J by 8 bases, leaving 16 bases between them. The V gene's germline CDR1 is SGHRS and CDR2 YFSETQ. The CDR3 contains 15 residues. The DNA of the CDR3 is TGCGCCAGCAGCTTGGACGATGCAGGGGGGAGTACGCAGTATTTT. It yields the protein CASSLDDAGGSTQYF.

The chain's CDR3 is CASRGTSGSLYNEQFF. As DNA, the CDR3 is TGTGCCAGCAGGGGGACTAGCGGGAGTCTATACAATGAGCAGTTCTTC. The gene calls are TRBV11-2 and TRBJ2-1; 14 bases are a match to TRBD2. The ends lost 6 bases at V and 4 bases at J; junction bases unmatched: 5. The germline V gene encodes CDR1 SGHAT and CDR2 FQNNGV. CDR3 length equals 16 residues.

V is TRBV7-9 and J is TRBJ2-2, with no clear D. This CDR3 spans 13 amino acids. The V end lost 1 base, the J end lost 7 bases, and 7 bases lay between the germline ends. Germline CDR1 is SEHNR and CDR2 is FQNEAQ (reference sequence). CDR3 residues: CASSLGLDGELFF. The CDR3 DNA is TGTGCCAGCAGCTTAGGACTGGACGGGGAGCTGTTTTTT.

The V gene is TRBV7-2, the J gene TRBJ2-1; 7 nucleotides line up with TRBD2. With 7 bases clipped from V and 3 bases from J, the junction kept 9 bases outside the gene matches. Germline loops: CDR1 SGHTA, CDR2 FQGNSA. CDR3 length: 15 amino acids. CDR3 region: CASTPGRPHYNEQFF. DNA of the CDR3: TGTGCCAGCACCCCCGGGAGGCCCCACTACAATGAGCAGTTCTTC.

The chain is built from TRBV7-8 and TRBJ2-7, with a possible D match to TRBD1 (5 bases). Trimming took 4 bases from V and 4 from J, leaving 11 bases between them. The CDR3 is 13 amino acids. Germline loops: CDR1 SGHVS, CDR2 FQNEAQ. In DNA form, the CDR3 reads TGTGCCAGCAGCTCTTCAGGGTTTTACGAGCAGTACTTC. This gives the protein CASSSSGFYEQYF. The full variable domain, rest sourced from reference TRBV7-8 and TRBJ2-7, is GAGVSQSPRYKVAKRGQDVALRCDPISGHVSLFWYQQALGQGPEFLTYFQNEAQLDKSGLPSDRFFAERPEGSVSTLKIQRTQQEDSAVYLCASSSSGFYEQYFGPGTRLTVT.

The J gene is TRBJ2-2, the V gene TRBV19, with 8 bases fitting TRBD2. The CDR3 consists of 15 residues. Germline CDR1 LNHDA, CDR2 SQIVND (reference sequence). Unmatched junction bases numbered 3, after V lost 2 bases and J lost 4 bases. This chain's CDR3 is CASSILGGATGELFF. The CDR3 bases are TGTGCCAGTAGTATACTCGGGGGGGCCACCGGGGAGCTGTTTTTT. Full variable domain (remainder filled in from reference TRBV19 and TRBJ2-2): DGGITQSPKYLFRKEGQNVTLSCEQNLNHDAMYWYRQDPGQGLRLIYYSQIVNDFQKGDIAEGYSVSREKKESFPLTVTSAQKNPTAFYLCASSILGGATGELFFGEGSRLTVL.

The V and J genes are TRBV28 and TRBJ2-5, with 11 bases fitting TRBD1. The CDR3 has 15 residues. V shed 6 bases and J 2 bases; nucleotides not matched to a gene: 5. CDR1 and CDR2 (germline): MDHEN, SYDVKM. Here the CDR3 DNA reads TGTGCCAGCAGGGGGACAGGGGGTGGGCAAGAGACCCAGTACTTC. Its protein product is CASRGTGGGQETQYF. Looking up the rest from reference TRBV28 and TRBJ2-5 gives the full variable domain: DVKVTQSSRYLVKRTGEKVFLECVQDMDHENMFWYRQDPGLGLRLIYFSYDVKMKEKGDIPEGYSVSREKKERFSLILESASTNQTSMYLCASRGTGGGQETQYFGPGTRLLVL.

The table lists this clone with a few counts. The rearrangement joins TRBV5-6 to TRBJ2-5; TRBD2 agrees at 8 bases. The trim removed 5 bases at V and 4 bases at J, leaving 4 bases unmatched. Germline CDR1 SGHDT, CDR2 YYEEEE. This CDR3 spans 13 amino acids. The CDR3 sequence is CASSFGLAETQYF. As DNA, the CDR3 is TGTGCCAGCAGTTTTGGACTAGCAGAGACCCAGTACTTC.

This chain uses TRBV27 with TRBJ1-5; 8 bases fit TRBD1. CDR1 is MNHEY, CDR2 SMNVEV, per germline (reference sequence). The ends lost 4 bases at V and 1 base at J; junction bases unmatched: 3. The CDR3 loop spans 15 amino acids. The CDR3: CASSSGQGSNQPQHF. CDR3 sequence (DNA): TGTGCCAGCAGTTCCGGACAGGGAAGCAATCAGCCCCAGCATTTT.

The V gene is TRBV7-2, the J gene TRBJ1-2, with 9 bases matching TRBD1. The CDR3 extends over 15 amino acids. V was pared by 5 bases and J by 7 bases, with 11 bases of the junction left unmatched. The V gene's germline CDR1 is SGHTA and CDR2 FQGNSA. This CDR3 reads CASSPNRGRMVGYTF. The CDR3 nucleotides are TGTGCCAGCAGCCCGAACAGGGGGCGGATGGTTGGCTACACCTTC.

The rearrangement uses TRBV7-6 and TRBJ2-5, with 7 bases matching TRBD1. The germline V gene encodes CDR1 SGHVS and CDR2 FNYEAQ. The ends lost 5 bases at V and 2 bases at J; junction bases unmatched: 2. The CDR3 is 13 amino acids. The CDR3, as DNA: TGTGCCAGCAGCCAGGGACAGCAAGAGACCCAGTACTTC. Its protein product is CASSQGQQETQYF. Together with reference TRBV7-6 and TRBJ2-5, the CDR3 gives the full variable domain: GAGVSQSPRYKVTKRGQDVALRCDPISGHVSLYWYRQALGQGPEFLTYFNYEAQQDKSGLPNDRFSAERPEGSISTLTIQRTEQRDSAMYRCASSQGQQETQYFGPGTRLLVL.

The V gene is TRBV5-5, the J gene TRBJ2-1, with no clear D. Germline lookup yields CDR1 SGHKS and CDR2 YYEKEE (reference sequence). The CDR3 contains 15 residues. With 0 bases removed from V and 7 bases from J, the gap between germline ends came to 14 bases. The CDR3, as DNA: TGTGCCAGCAGCTTGGACAGCTTTCTTGGAAATGAGCAGTTCTTC. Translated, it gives CASSLDSFLGNEQFF.

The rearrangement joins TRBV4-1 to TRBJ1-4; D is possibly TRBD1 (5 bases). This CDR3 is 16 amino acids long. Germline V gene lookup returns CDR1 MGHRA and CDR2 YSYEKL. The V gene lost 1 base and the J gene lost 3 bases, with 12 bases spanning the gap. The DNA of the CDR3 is TGCGCCAGCAGCCAAGCACGGCAGGGTGCTAATGAAAAACTGTTTTTT. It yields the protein CASSQARQGANEKLFF.

Here the CDR3 DNA reads TGCGCCAGCAGCCGGGGGGTTACGCAGTATTTT. This sequence encodes CASSRGVTQYF. This rearrangement joins TRBV4-1 to TRBJ2-3, with a possible D match to TRBD2 (6 bases). Germline V gene lookup returns CDR1 MGHRA and CDR2 YSYEKL. Trimming took off 4 bases at V and 8 bases at J, with 7 bases between the two ends. The CDR3 length is 11 residues.

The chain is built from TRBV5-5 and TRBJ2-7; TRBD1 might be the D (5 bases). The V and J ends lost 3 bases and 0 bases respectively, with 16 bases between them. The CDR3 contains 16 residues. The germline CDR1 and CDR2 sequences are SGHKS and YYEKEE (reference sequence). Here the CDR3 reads CASSSSLGLSSYEQYF. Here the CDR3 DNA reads TGTGCCAGCAGCTCATCGTTGGGGCTAAGCTCCTACGAGCAGTACTTC.

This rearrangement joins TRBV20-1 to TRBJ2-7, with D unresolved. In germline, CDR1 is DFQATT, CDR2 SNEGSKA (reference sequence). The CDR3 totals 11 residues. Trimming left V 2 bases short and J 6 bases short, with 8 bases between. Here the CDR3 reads CSARSGFEQYF. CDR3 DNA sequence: TGCAGTGCTAGATCCGGGTTCGAGCAGTACTTC.

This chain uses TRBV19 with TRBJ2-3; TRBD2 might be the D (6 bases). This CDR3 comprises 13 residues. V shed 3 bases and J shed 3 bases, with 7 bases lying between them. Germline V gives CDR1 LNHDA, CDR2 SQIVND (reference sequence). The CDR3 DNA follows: TGTGCCAGTAGTATGCGGGGTACAGATACGCAGTATTTT. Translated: CASSMRGTDTQYF.

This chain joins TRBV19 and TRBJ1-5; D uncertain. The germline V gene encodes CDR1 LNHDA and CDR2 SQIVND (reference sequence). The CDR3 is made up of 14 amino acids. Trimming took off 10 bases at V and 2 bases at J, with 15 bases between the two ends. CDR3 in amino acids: CATQSGMGNQPQHF. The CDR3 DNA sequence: TGTGCCACCCAGAGCGGGATGGGCAATCAGCCCCAGCATTTT. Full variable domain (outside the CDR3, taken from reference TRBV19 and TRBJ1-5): DGGITQSPKYLFRKEGQNVTLSCEQNLNHDAMYWYRQDPGQGLRLIYYSQIVNDFQKGDIAEGYSVSREKKESFPLTVTSAQKNPTAFYLCATQSGMGNQPQHFGDGTRLSIL.

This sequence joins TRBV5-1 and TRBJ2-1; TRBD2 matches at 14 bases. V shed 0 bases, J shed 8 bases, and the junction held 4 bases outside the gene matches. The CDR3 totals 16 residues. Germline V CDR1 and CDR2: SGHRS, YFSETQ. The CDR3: CASSLGGLAGVYEQFF. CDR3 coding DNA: TGCGCCAGCAGCTTGGGGGGACTAGCGGGAGTCTATGAGCAGTTCTTC.

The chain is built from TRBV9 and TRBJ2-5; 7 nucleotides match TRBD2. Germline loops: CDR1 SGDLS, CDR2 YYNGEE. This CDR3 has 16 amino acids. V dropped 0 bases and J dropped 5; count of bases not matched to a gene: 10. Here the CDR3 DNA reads TGTGCCAGCAGCGTAGGAGGACTAGTTCCCTTCGAGACCCAGTACTTC. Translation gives CASSVGGLVPFETQYF.

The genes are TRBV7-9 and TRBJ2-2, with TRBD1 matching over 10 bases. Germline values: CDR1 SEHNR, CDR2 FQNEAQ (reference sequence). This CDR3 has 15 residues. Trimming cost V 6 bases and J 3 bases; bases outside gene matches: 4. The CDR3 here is CASRTTGGDTGELFF. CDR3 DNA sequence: TGTGCCAGCAGGACGACAGGGGGCGACACCGGGGAGCTGTTTTTT.

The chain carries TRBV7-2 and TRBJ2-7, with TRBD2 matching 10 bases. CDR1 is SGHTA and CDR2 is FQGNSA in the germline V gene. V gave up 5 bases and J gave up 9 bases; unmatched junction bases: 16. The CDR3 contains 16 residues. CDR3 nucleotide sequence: TGTGCCAGCAGCCCCGCCAGCGGGAGGGCCAGTGGAGGGCAGTACTTC. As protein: CASSPASGRASGGQYF.

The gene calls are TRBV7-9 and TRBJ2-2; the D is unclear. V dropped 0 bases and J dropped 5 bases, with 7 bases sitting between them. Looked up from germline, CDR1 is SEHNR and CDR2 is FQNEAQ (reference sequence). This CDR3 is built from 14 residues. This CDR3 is CASSLARETGELFF. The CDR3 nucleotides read TGTGCCAGCAGCTTAGCGAGAGAGACCGGGGAGCTGTTTTTT.

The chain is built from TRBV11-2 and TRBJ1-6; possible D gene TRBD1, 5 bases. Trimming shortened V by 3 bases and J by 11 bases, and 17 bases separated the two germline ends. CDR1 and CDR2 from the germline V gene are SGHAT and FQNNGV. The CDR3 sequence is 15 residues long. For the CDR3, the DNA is TGTGCCAGCAGCTTGAGTCCGGGTGGAGGGGCACCCCTCCACTTT. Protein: CASSLSPGGGAPLHF.